This T cell receptor (beta chain) originates from a study of technical replicates of blood from several donors. Generated by immunoSEQ multiplex PCR, the TCRdb table keeps only in-frame clones and is missing some. Of about 88,000 clones in the sample, 94% are singletons; the top ten hold more than 0.2%. Trimming shortened V by 0 bases and J by 4 bases, and 4 bases separated the two germline ends. CDR3 length: 13 amino acids. CDR1 PRHDT and CDR2 FYEKMQ come from the germline V gene (reference sequence). The chain couples TRBV13 to TRBJ1-5; D not certain. Input material: T cells isolated from PBMCs. The receptor comes from a human donor in good health. CDR3 region: CASSLGQNQPQHF. The CDR3 bases are TGTGCCAGCAGCTTAGGACAGAATCAGCCCCAGCATTTT.